This T cell receptor beta chain originates from a study of graft-versus-host responses after intestinal transplantation. Study information: Uniformly, recipients were administered anti-thymocyte globulin induction with subsequent tacrolimus and steroids for about 3 years.

Germline CDR1 MGHDK, CDR2 SYGVNS. J lost 3 bases, V lost 2 bases, and 10 bases had no gene match. The CDR3 length is 18 residues. TCRdb's copy holds only in-frame clones and misses some; the assay was immunoSEQ multiplex PCR. The sample consists of about 35,000 clones, over 85% of them appearing once. As for this clone: Its antigen is currently unknown.

Overall study findings and caveats: GvH clones occurred in recipient marrow; some first appeared in ileum or blood. Circulating GvH clone levels at their peak were associated with HvG declines (early post-transplant). Some patients had graft-donor T cell macrochimerism, and their allografts showed high graft-versus-host to host-versus-graft clonal ratios.

This sequence joins TRBV25-1 and TRBJ2-3, with 11 bases matching TRBD2. Source: unstimulated CD8+ T cells sorted from spleen or lymph node cells, taken before transplant. The source of this sequence is a human donor who was the organ donor for an intestinal transplant. For the CDR3, the DNA is TGTGCCAGCAGTGAAGAGAGTCTAGCGGGAGGATGGACAGATACGCAGTATTTT. Amino acid sequence: CASSEESLAGGWTDTQYF.